This T cell receptor (beta chain) was obtained from a study of T-cell reconstitution after alpha-beta-depleted transplantation in children. Findings and limits, study-wide: Reportedly, alpha-beta T cells present about two months post-transplant originated from several hundred expanded clones of graft origin. At the one-year point after transplant, T-cell counts and TCRbeta diversity were found to come mostly from T cells that had been newly produced.

This CDR3 region has 16 residues. V was clipped by 6 bases and J by 2 bases; unmatched bases: 12. CDR1 is SEHNR, CDR2 FQNEAQ, per germline (reference sequence). About this clonotype: Its antigen is as yet unknown.

Researchers prepared the TCRbeta library using unique molecular identifiers, the study reports. TCRdb reprocessed the PCR reads via MiXCR and lists one record per CDR3 protein. The table shows 540,000 or so distinct CDR3 sequences, with approximately 22% occurring only once. This sequence joins TRBV7-9 and TRBJ2-7; 8 bases align to TRBD1. This TCR was recovered from a boy younger than two who had a stem cell transplant for acute myeloid leukemia, so the T cells may come from the graft donor. Sequenced material: PBMCs, mostly from graft donor cells, taken 360 days after TCRalphabeta/CD19-depleted stem cell transplant. The CDR3 DNA sequence: TGTGCCAGCAGTCCCCCCAACGGACAGGGAGCCTACGAGCAGTACGTC. Amino acids: CASSPPNGQGAYEQYV.